Sequencing of this T cell receptor beta chain was carried out in a study of CD8 T cells in Susac syndrome. Random hexamers were used to reverse transcribe an amount of roughly 0.5 to 1 ug RNA. TCRdb re-called the immunoSEQ multiplex PCR reads through MiXCR, storing one row per CDR3 protein. The sample shows 210,000 or so distinct CDR3 sequences, 85% to 95% of them seen only once. In this sample, this clonotype turned up once. TEMRA cells underwent FACS enrichment and CD8+ and CD4+ T cells underwent negative isolation. V was trimmed by 7 bases and J by 5 bases, leaving 11 bases between them. Germline loops: CDR1 MDHEN, CDR2 SYDVKM. The CDR3 is made up of 13 amino acids.

What was sequenced was CD4+ T cells from PBMCs. This clonotype was obtained from a human donor with Susac syndrome. This rearrangement joins TRBV28 to TRBJ2-2, with TRBD1 as a possible D gene (5 bases). The CDR3 spells CASISSGTGELFF. As DNA, the CDR3 is TGTGCCAGCATTTCCTCAGGGACCGGGGAGCTGTTTTTT.